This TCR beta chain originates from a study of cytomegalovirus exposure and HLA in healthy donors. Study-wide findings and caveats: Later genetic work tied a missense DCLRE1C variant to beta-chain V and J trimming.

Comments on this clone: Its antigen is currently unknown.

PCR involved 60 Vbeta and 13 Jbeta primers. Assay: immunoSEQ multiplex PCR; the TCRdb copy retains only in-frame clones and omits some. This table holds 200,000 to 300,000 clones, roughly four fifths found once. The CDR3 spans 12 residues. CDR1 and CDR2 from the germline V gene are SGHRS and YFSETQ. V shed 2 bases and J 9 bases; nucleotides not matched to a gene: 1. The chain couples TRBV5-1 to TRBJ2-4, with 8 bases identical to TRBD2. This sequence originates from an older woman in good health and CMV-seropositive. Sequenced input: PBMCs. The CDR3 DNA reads TGCGCCAGCAGCTTTACTAGCGGCATTCAGTACTTC. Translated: CASSFTSGIQYF.